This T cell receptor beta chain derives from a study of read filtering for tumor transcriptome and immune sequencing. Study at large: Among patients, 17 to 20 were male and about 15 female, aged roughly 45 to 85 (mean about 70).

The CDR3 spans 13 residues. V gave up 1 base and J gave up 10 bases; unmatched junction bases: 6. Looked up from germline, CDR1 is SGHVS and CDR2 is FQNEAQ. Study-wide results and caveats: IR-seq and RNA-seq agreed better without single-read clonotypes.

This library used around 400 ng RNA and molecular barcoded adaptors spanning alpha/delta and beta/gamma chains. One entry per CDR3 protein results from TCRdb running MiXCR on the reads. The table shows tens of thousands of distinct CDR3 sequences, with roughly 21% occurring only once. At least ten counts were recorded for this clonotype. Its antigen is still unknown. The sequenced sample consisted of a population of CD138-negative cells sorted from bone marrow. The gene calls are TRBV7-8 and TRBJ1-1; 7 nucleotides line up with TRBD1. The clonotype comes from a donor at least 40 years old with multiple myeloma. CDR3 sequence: CASSLDRGYGAFF. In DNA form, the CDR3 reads TGTGCCAGCAGCTTAGACAGGGGCTATGGAGCTTTCTTT.